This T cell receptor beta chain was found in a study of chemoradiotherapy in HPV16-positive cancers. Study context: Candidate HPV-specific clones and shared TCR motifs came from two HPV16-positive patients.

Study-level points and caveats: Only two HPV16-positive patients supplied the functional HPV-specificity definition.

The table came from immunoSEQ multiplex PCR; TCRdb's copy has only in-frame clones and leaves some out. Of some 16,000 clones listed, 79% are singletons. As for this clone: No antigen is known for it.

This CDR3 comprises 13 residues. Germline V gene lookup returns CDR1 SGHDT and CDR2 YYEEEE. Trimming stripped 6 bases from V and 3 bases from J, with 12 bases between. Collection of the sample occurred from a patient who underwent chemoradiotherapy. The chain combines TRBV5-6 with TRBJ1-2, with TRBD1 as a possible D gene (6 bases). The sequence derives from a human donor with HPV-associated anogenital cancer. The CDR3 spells CASISGVDYGYTF. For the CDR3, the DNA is TGTGCCAGCATATCAGGGGTTGACTATGGCTACACCTTC.